This is a list of T cell receptor beta chains from one sample in a study of CD8 T cells in Susac syndrome. Via MiXCR, TCRdb re-called the immunoSEQ multiplex PCR reads, giving one row per CDR3 protein. Altogether over 150,000 distinct CDR3 sequences are present, roughly 95% being singletons, with the ten largest covering roughly 0.094%. Sequenced material: CD4+ T cells from PBMCs. Every receptor here comes from a human donor with multiple sclerosis. The CDR3 runs from the conserved cysteine through the conserved F or W. A D gene is named only where the DNA matches it firmly. The size of a clone is reported for some rows only, either as once, few or many, or as a class for expanded clones.

D gene	J gene	clone size	V gene	CDR3 DNA	CDR3 protein
TRBD1	TRBJ1-2	once	TRBV29-1	TGCAGCGTTGAAGATGCCGGAACAGGGGGCTATGGCTACACCTTC	CSVEDAGTGGYGYTF
NA	TRBJ1-1	NA	TRBV2	TGTGCCAGCACCGAGGGGGGGCCCACTGAAGCTTTCTTT	CASTEGGPTEAFF
NA	TRBJ2-1	NA	TRBV15	TGTGCCACCAGCAGAGATTATGGGAGGGAGCAGTTCTTC	CATSRDYGREQFF
NA	TRBJ1-1	once	TRBV30	TGTGCCTGGGCGCTTCGGGACGGTGAAGCTTTCTTT	CAWALRDGEAFF
NA	TRBJ1-1	NA	TRBV30	TGTGCCTGGAGTGTAAGGCTGAGAGGAAGGACTGAAGCTTTCTTT	CAWSVRLRGRTEAFF
TRBD1	TRBJ2-7	NA	TRBV3-1	TGTGCCAGCAGCCTAGGGGACAGCACATTCTCCTACGAGCAGTACTTC	CASSLGDSTFSYEQYF
NA	TRBJ1-2	once	TRBV2	TGTGCCAGCAGTGAAGTGCGACAAGGCTATGGCTACACCTTC	CASSEVRQGYGYTF
NA	TRBJ1-5	NA	TRBV15	TGTGCCACCAGCGCCTTCGTGAACCCTTGGGGGAATCAGCCCCAGCATTTT	CATSAFVNPWGNQPQHF
NA	TRBJ2-1	once	TRBV20-1	TGCAGTGCCCCACGGGGGAACAATGAGCAGTTCTTC	CSAPRGNNEQFF
NA	TRBJ2-1	NA	TRBV20-1	TGCAGTGCTAGAGCATTGGGGACCCTCACCAATGAGCAGTTCTTC	CSARALGTLTNEQFF
TRBD1	TRBJ2-5	NA	TRBV20-1	TGCAGTGCAGTACAGGGGGCAGGAGAGACCCAGTACTTC	CSAVQGAGETQYF
NA	TRBJ2-7	NA	TRBV3-1	TGTGCCAGCAGGGGGGCTCCCAGCCACGAGCAGTACTTC	CASRGAPSHEQYF
NA	TRBJ2-3	NA	TRBV25-1	TGTGCCAGCAGGCTAGACAGCACAGATACGCAGTATTTT	CASRLDSTDTQYF
NA	TRBJ1-2	once	TRBV12-3/TRBV12-4	TGTGCCAGCAGTTTAGCAGGGGTTGGCTACACCTTC	CASSLAGVGYTF
NA	TRBJ1-5	NA	TRBV6-2/TRBV6-3	TGTGCCAGCAGTTACTCTTGGGTCAATCAGCCCCAGCATTTT	CASSYSWVNQPQHF
NA	TRBJ2-5	NA	TRBV20-1	TGCAGTGCTGAGCTGAGAGAGACCCAGTACTTC	CSAELRETQYF
TRBD1	TRBJ2-1	NA	TRBV2	TGTGCCAGCAGTGCGGAGCGCGGACAGGTTTTGTTCTTC	CASSAERGQVLFF
NA	TRBJ1-1	NA	TRBV30	TGTGCCTGGAGTAGGAGAGTGGCTGAAGCTTTCTTT	CAWSRRVAEAFF
TRBD1	TRBJ1-4	NA	TRBV11-2	TGTGCCAGCAGCTCGGGCGGGACAGGGGGCCTGGGAAAACTGTTTTTT	CASSSGGTGGLGKLFF
NA	TRBJ1-5	NA	TRBV3-1	TGTGCCAGCAGCCAAGAGGGACGTCTCCAGCATTTT	CASSQEGRLQHF
TRBD2	TRBJ2-2	NA	TRBV20-1	TGCAGTGCCCCTTTAGCGGGGAGGAACACCGGGGAGCTGTTTTTT	CSAPLAGRNTGELFF
NA	TRBJ2-3	NA	TRBV29-1	TGCAGCCAGAGGGACAAGGGGACAGATACGCAGTATTTT	CSQRDKGTDTQYF
NA	TRBJ1-5	NA	TRBV7-2	TGTGCCAGCAGCTTAAGGGAAGGAGGGCCCCAGCATTTT	CASSLREGGPQHF
NA	TRBJ2-1	once	TRBV3-1	TGTGCCAGCAGCCAACCCCCTAGTATCAATGAGCAGTTCTTC	CASSQPPSINEQFF
NA	TRBJ1-5	NA	TRBV12-3/TRBV12-4	TGTGCCAGCAGTTTTCGGGAGCGAGGGGGTCAGCCCCAGCATTTT	CASSFRERGGQPQHF
TRBD1	TRBJ1-2	NA	TRBV29-1	TGCAGCGTTGTCGTACAGGGGGTTTTCTACTATGGCTACACCTTC	CSVVVQGVFYYGYTF
NA	TRBJ1-1	once	TRBV2	TGTGCCAGCAGAGACCGACAGGCTACTGAAGCTTTCTTT	CASRDRQATEAFF
NA	TRBJ1-2	once	TRBV20-1	TGCAGTGCCCTGGGACCGTCGGAGTATGGCTACACCTTC	CSALGPSEYGYTF
NA	TRBJ2-1	NA	TRBV12-3/TRBV12-4	TGTGCCAGCAGTTTATCGCAGGGAGCCAATGAGCAGTTCTTC	CASSLSQGANEQFF
TRBD2	TRBJ2-2	NA	TRBV20-1	TGCAGTGCTGCTCCCGGGACTAGCGGGAGGGCCGGCGGGGAGCTGTTTTTT	CSAAPGTSGRAGGELFF
NA	TRBJ2-1	NA	TRBV12-3/TRBV12-4	TGTGCCAGCAGTTTTCCCCCGGCATACAATGAGCAGTTCTTC	CASSFPPAYNEQFF
NA	TRBJ2-5	NA	TRBV15	TGTGCCACCAGGCGGGAAGGCGGAGAGACCCAGTACTTC	CATRREGGETQYF
NA	TRBJ2-3	NA	TRBV20-1	TGCAGTGCTGCCGAAGAGGTATCAGATACGCAGTATTTT	CSAAEEVSDTQYF
NA	TRBJ1-4	NA	TRBV6-1	TGTGCCAGCCTTAGCAGGGGAGGTGCAACTAATGAAAAACTGTTTTTT	CASLSRGGATNEKLFF
NA	TRBJ2-3	NA	TRBV20-1	TGCAGTGCTGAGGGGGTGAGCACAGATACGCAGTATTTT	CSAEGVSTDTQYF
NA	TRBJ2-7	NA	TRBV27	TGTGCCAGCAGTACCACAAGGAAGTACGAGCAGTACTTC	CASSTTRKYEQYF
TRBD2	TRBJ2-1	NA	TRBV27	TGTGCCAGCACCTCCCTGGAGGGACTACCCCTCCGGGAGCAGTTCTTC	CASTSLEGLPLREQFF
NA	TRBJ1-5	NA	TRBV30	TGTGCCTGGAGTACGAGGGGAATGGGCAATCAGCCCCAGCATTTT	CAWSTRGMGNQPQHF
NA	TRBJ2-5	NA	TRBV3-1	TGTGCCAGCAGCCAAGATCGGTACGAGACCCAGTACTTC	CASSQDRYETQYF
NA	TRBJ2-5	few	TRBV30	TGTGCCTGGAGTGTATTTGGTAGGGAGACCCAGTACTTC	CAWSVFGRETQYF
NA	TRBJ1-1	once	TRBV12-3/TRBV12-4	TGTGCCAGCAGTTTAAGGGGCGGCCTGAACACTGAAGCTTTCTTT	CASSLRGGLNTEAFF
TRBD2	TRBJ2-2	once	TRBV4-2	TGTGCCAGCAGCCAACCAGGACTAGCGGGAAACACCGGGGAGCTGTTTTTT	CASSQPGLAGNTGELFF
NA	TRBJ2-7	NA	TRBV29-1	TGCAGCGTTGGGGCGGATACCTCCTACGAGCAGTACTTC	CSVGADTSYEQYF